The entry below gives a single T cell receptor (beta chain) sequence along with its context. These data belong to a study of blood T cell repertoires in COVID-19. About the study: Sites across the United States, Italy and Spain contributed samples from acute and convalescent COVID-19.

The CDR3 is 14 amino acids. CDR1 is LGHDT and CDR2 is YNNKEL in the germline V gene (reference sequence). Trimming took 5 bases from V and 1 from J, leaving 9 bases between them. Using immunoSEQ multiplex PCR, the repertoire was profiled, and TCRdb retains in-frame clones only, with some absent. The sample holds approximately 300,000 clones, around 90% seen once. This TCR came from a woman between 25 and 40 years old with COVID-19, enrolled during active disease. The chain is built from TRBV3-1 (or the pseudogene TRBV3-2) and TRBJ2-1; D is possibly TRBD2 (5 bases). Material: peripheral blood. Here the CDR3 reads CASSEGTSYNEQFF. The CDR3 DNA follows: TGTGCCAGCAGCGAGGGAACGTCCTACAATGAGCAGTTCTTC.